The source of this T cell receptor (beta chain) is a study of blood T cell repertoires in COVID-19 (TCRdb year 2020). At the level of the whole study: Samples from collaborators originated in the United States, Italy and Spain and spanned both the acute and convalescent phases of COVID-19. The prospective study material was composed of cDNA or gDNA derived from T cells, B-cell-depleted T cells, or PBMCs. Where HLA class I and class II types were available, the types were taken from metadata supplied by the sample provider, not from assay-based typing. A de-identified subject ID, COVID-19 status, age in years and sex were almost always included in the sample metadata. Samples were obtained from the ongoing ImmuneRACE study (first 160 participants) and from 1,254 subjects provided by 6 global collaborators. The repertoires were made available in a free public database intended to serve as a resource for research on the immune response to SARS-CoV-2. The dataset comprised deeply sampled blood TCRbeta repertoires from subjects exposed to, actively infected with, or recovered from COVID-19.

Participants in the prospective study were aged about 18 to 90 years, lived in under 30 United States geographic areas, and enrolled through a virtual design. In the prospective study, cohorts were assigned on the basis of participant-reported clinical history obtained from a screening survey and a study questionnaire. ImmuneRACE Cohort 3 recovered participants were defined by two consecutive negative NP/OP PCR tests, healthcare professional clearance, or symptom resolution. Mobile phlebotomists in the prospective study collected whole blood, serum and a nasopharyngeal or oropharyngeal swab from every participant. Additional blood draws and questionnaires over an approximately 2-month period could optionally be provided by prospective study participants. Blood samples from the prospective study were shipped frozen or at room temperature prior to DNA extraction. V is pared back by 4 bases and J by 4 bases, with 20 bases lying between the germline termini. For CDR1 and CDR2, the germline V gene (reference sequence) lists SGHNT and YYREEE. The CDR3 spans 17 residues, from the cysteine through the phenylalanine. Only the CDR3 region is kept as DNA, spanning 51 bases read in frame from base 1.

Overall study results and their limits: Clinical and demographic metadata were provided uncurated, with the amount varying by source and participant.

This clone was observed a single time. Its antigen remains undetermined. Base qualities were left out, and no much larger clone turns up one base away. TCRbeta CDR3 regions were amplified from genomic DNA using the immunoSEQ Assay, a bias-controlled multiplex PCR. The original methods were these. The number of nucleated cells in each sample was estimated from the amplification of reference gene primers within the assay. To quantify the absolute abundance of each unique TCRbeta CDR3 rearrangement, sequence reads were collapsed and filtered. For each sample, productive Simpson clonality was calculated as the square root of Simpson's diversity index over productive rearrangements. TCRdb holds this immuneACCESS table with in-frame rearrangements only. Some clones are missing; in checked studies, unresolved V genes explain under half, and the rest has no known cause. That table is the source of V, J and clone size, and D and trimming were worked out from the DNA. The sample table holds 200,000 or so clones, of which roughly 90% were seen once. In total, the top ten clones hold roughly 8.8% of the sample.

The rearrangement joined TRBV5-4 to TRBJ1-4; the D gene is perhaps TRBD1, from 6 matching bases. Material for sequencing was PBMCs or T cells enriched from blood (not recorded which). This sequence originates from a woman under 30 who had recovered from COVID-19. DNA sequence: TGTGCCAGCAGCACCAAAAGAGCGGGACAAGATAATGAAAAACTGTTTTTT. Its protein is CASSTKRAGQDNEKLFF.